The rows below give T cell receptor beta chains drawn from one sample of a study of T cells in narcolepsy. Clones were read by immunoSEQ multiplex PCR, and TCRdb kept only the in-frame ones, dropping some. The sample shows 25,000 to 35,000 clones, approximately 89% of them seen only once. The sequenced sample consisted of memory (CD45RA-) CD4+ T cells from blood. These TCRs come from a human donor in good health. CDR3s include the opening cysteine and the closing phenylalanine or tryptophan. D genes are given only for firm matches. Not all rows give a size; the values are once, few, many and, for expanded clones, a class.

>NA|NA|TRBJ2-3|TRBV19
TGTGCCAGTAGTATAACGGGCATTAGCACAGATACGCAGTATTTT
CASSITGISTDTQYF
>NA|NA|TRBJ2-5|TRBV7-2
TGTGCCAGCAGCTTAGATACGGTCGGGACCCAGTACTTC
CASSLDTVGTQYF
>NA|NA|TRBJ2-3|TRBV7-6
TGTGCCAGCAGCTTGGGGGGTTCAATTACAGATACGCAGTATTTT
CASSLGGSITDTQYF
>TRBD2|NA|TRBJ2-3|TRBV6-5
TGTGCCAGCACATCGGGGGGTAGCACAGATACGCAGTATTTT
CASTSGGSTDTQYF
>NA|NA|TRBJ1-4|TRBV29-1
TGCAGCGTTGTCGGGCAGGGGCGCGAAAAACTGTTTTTT
CSVVGQGREKLFF
>NA|NA|TRBJ2-2|TRBV30
TGTGCCTGGAAAGGTGGAGGGTCTGGGTCCGGGGAGCTGTTTTTT
CAWKGGGSGSGELFF
>NA|NA|TRBJ1-5|TRBV7-8
TGTGCCAGCAGCTTCTTAGGGAGCAATCAGCCCCAGCATTTT
CASSFLGSNQPQHF
>TRBD2|NA|TRBJ2-3|TRBV6-5
TGTGCCAGCAGTAGACTAGCGATGGCAGATACGCAGTATTTT
CASSRLAMADTQYF
>TRBD2|NA|TRBJ2-5|TRBV29-1
TGCAGCGTTGCCCTAGCGGTCAAAGAGACCCAGTACTTC
CSVALAVKETQYF
>NA|once|TRBJ2-3|TRBV5-4
TGTGCCAGCACCGACCGGGGGTCCAGTACCACAGATACGCAGTATTTT
CASTDRGSSTTDTQYF
>NA|NA|TRBJ1-2|TRBV30
TGTGCCTGGAGTGGGGGGAGCCCCCATGGCTACACCTTC
CAWSGGSPHGYTF
>NA|NA|TRBJ2-3|TRBV6-1
TGTGCCAGCATGAGCGGACCGTACACAGATACGCAGTATTTT
CASMSGPYTDTQYF
>NA|NA|TRBJ1-5|TRBV10-3
TGTGCCATCAGTGTCTCCCCTGATCAGCCCCAGCATTTT
CAISVSPDQPQHF
>TRBD2|NA|TRBJ2-7|TRBV11-2
TGTGCCAGCAGCTTAAGACTTGAACTAGCGGGGGCCCAACCCTACGAGCAGTACTTC
CASSLRLELAGAQPYEQYF
>NA|NA|TRBJ1-5|TRBV6-1
TGTGCCAGCAGTCGGGACGGATATCAGCCCCAGCATTTT
CASSRDGYQPQHF
>NA|NA|TRBJ1-4|TRBV30
TGTGCCTGGAGGGGGTCGGGAGAAAAACTGTTTTTT
CAWRGSGEKLFF
>TRBD1|NA|TRBJ1-4|TRBV30
TGTGCCTGGAGTCTGGGACAGGGGGGTGAAAAACTGTTTTTT
CAWSLGQGGEKLFF
>TRBD2|once|TRBJ2-4|TRBV6-1
TGTGCCAGCAGTGAAGGGGCGGGGGGCTCCGCGAACATTCAGTACTTC
CASSEGAGGSANIQYF